This T cell receptor (beta chain) was recovered during a study of chemoradiotherapy in HPV16-positive cancers. Germline V gene sequence: CDR1 MDHEN, CDR2 SYDVKM. Trimming left V 3 bases short and J 6 bases short, with 14 bases between. This CDR3 is built from 14 residues. Some clones are missing from TCRdb's copy, which holds only in-frame ones; the method was immunoSEQ multiplex PCR. The data contain 7,000 to 8,500 clones, approximately 80% of them singletons. A few counts support this clone. The rearrangement uses TRBV28 and TRBJ1-1; no definite D call. The sequence was obtained from a human donor with HPV-associated anogenital cancer. Collection of the sample occurred from a patient who underwent chemoradiotherapy. The CDR3: CASSFPVSDPEAFF. The CDR3 nucleotides read TGTGCCAGCAGTTTCCCAGTCTCTGACCCTGAAGCTTTCTTT. Combining the CDR3 with reference TRBV28 and TRBJ1-1 gives the whole variable domain DVKVTQSSRYLVKRTGEKVFLECVQDMDHENMFWYRQDPGLGLRLIYFSYDVKMKEKGDIPEGYSVSREKKERFSLILESASTNQTSMYLCASSFPVSDPEAFFGQGTRLTVV.